A selection of T cell receptor beta chains follows, all from one sample in a study of shared clonotypes between healthy human individuals. Assay used: immunoSEQ multiplex PCR; TCRdb lists only in-frame clones, some missing. The sample holds 2.5 million or so clones, over 85% seen once. The material sequenced was naive CD4+ T cells sorted from blood. The receptors stem from a man younger than 35 in good health. CDR3s include the opening cysteine and the closing phenylalanine or tryptophan. D genes are given only for firm matches. Clone size, where shown, is once, few, many, or a class for clones that have expanded.

DNA: TGTGCCAGCAGTGAAGCGGACAAGGGGGGCTGGGAAAAACTGTTTTTT
CDR3: CASSEADKGGWEKLFF
V: TRBV6-1
size: .
J: TRBJ1-4
D: .

DNA: TGTGCCAGCAGTACCACCTCCCGGGGAGATCAGCCCCAGCATTTT
CDR3: CASSTTSRGDQPQHF
V: TRBV27
size: .
J: TRBJ1-5
D: .

DNA: TGTGCCTGGAGTAGCCAGGGGGGCTACACCTTC
CDR3: CAWSSQGGYTF
V: TRBV30
size: .
J: TRBJ1-2
D: .

DNA: TGTGCCAGCAGCTCCAGACAGGGTGCGAACACTGAAGCTTTCTTT
CDR3: CASSSRQGANTEAFF
V: TRBV5-4
size: .
J: TRBJ1-1
D: TRBD1

DNA: TGCGCCAGCAGCTTGGACAGGGGCCAATATGGCTACACCTTC
CDR3: CASSLDRGQYGYTF
V: TRBV5-1
size: .
J: TRBJ1-2
D: TRBD1

DNA: TGTGCCAGCAGCCCAACAGGGAATAACTATGGCTACACCTTC
CDR3: CASSPTGNNYGYTF
V: TRBV13
size: .
J: TRBJ1-2
D: .

DNA: TGCAGCGCTAGCGGAGGTAGCTCCTACAATGAGCAGTTCTTC
CDR3: CSASGGSSYNEQFF
V: TRBV29-1
size: .
J: TRBJ2-1
D: TRBD2

DNA: TGTGCCAGTACTGTGGGGACAGTCTACAATGAGCAGTTCTTC
CDR3: CASTVGTVYNEQFF
V: TRBV19
size: once
J: TRBJ2-1
D: TRBD1

DNA: TGTGCCAGTAGTACCTTGCCTAGCGGGAGGGAAGAGCAGTACTTC
CDR3: CASSTLPSGREEQYF
V: TRBV19
size: once
J: TRBJ2-7
D: TRBD2

DNA: TGTGCCAGCACCGCTCTGGACAGGGGATCGAGCTCCTACAATGAGCAGTTCTTC
CDR3: CASTALDRGSSSYNEQFF
V: TRBV5-4
size: .
J: TRBJ2-1
D: TRBD1

DNA: TGTGCTAGTGGTCCCCCGGGGGGGGCACAGGAGCAGTTCTTC
CDR3: CASGPPGGAQEQFF
V: TRBV12-5
size: .
J: TRBJ2-1
D: TRBD2

DNA: TGCGCCAGCAGCCAAAGGGACCCGAACACCGGGGAGCTGTTTTTT
CDR3: CASSQRDPNTGELFF
V: TRBV4-1
size: once
J: TRBJ2-2
D: .

DNA: TGTGCCAGCAGTGAAGCGGGTCGGGAGCAGTTCTTC
CDR3: CASSEAGREQFF
V: TRBV6-1
size: once
J: TRBJ2-1
D: .

DNA: TGTGCCAGCAGCTTAGGACAGGGTTGGCTGACCTTCTACGAGCAGTACTTC
CDR3: CASSLGQGWLTFYEQYF
V: TRBV7-2
size: .
J: TRBJ2-7
D: TRBD1

DNA: TGTGCCACCGAGCCGCGGGGCACAGATACGCAGTATTTT
CDR3: CATEPRGTDTQYF
V: TRBV19
size: .
J: TRBJ2-3
D: .

DNA: TGTGCCAGCAGCTTACCCCAGCGGGGCACAGATACGCAGTATTTT
CDR3: CASSLPQRGTDTQYF
V: TRBV7-2
size: .
J: TRBJ2-3
D: .

DNA: TGTGCCAGCTCTCCAAAGGGGGAAACTGAAGCTTTCTTT
CDR3: CASSPKGETEAFF
V: TRBV11-3
size: .
J: TRBJ1-1
D: .

DNA: TGCAGCGTCCGCGCGGGGGTTGTGGCCAAAAACATTCAGTACTTC
CDR3: CSVRAGVVAKNIQYF
V: TRBV29-1
size: .
J: TRBJ2-4
D: TRBD2

DNA: TGCGCCAGCAGCTTTGCCCCCCCCACAGATACGCAGTATTTT
CDR3: CASSFAPPTDTQYF
V: TRBV5-1
size: .
J: TRBJ2-3
D: .

DNA: TGCGCCAGCAGCTCTCATACAGGGGGAACAACTAATGAAAAACTGTTTTTT
CDR3: CASSSHTGGTTNEKLFF
V: TRBV4-3
size: .
J: TRBJ1-4
D: TRBD1

DNA: TGTGCCAGCAACCCCTACCACATTTCCTACAATGAGCAGTTCTTC
CDR3: CASNPYHISYNEQFF
V: TRBV28
size: once
J: TRBJ2-1
D: .

DNA: TGTGCCTGGGGCCCCCTTTGGGATACGCAGTATTTT
CDR3: CAWGPLWDTQYF
V: TRBV30
size: .
J: TRBJ2-3
D: .

DNA: TGTGCCAGCAGTGAAAGCCTAACTAGCACAGATACGCAGTATTTT
CDR3: CASSESLTSTDTQYF
V: TRBV6-1
size: .
J: TRBJ2-3
D: .

DNA: TGTGCCAGCAGCTTGGAGGGCCGCAGCTCCTACAATGAGCAGTTCTTC
CDR3: CASSLEGRSSYNEQFF
V: TRBV5-4
size: .
J: TRBJ2-1
D: .

DNA: TGTGCCAGCAGCGTAGGGGACCCAGGCCTTACGCAGTATTTT
CDR3: CASSVGDPGLTQYF
V: TRBV9
size: .
J: TRBJ2-3
D: .

DNA: TGTGCCACCCATCGGAACGGGGTGGCCTACGAGCAGTACTTC
CDR3: CATHRNGVAYEQYF
V: TRBV6-5
size: .
J: TRBJ2-7
D: .

DNA: TGTGCCAGCAGCTTAATCTATGGAAACACCATATATTTT
CDR3: CASSLIYGNTIYF
V: TRBV7-2
size: .
J: TRBJ1-3
D: .

DNA: TGTGCCTGGAGTGTACTGGGGCAGGGGACGACGAAACTGTTTTTT
CDR3: CAWSVLGQGTTKLFF
V: TRBV30
size: few
J: TRBJ1-4
D: .

DNA: TGCGCCAGCAGCTTGGTCGCGGGAGGGCGGGATTGGTACTTC
CDR3: CASSLVAGGRDWYF
V: TRBV5-1
size: .
J: TRBJ2-5
D: TRBD2

DNA: TGCGCCAGCAGCTTGGAGCAGGCTAGAGGCTACACCTTC
CDR3: CASSLEQARGYTF
V: TRBV5-1
size: .
J: TRBJ1-2
D: .

DNA: TGTGCCAGTAGTAAGGACGGTGGGCCGCGCGGCTACACCTTC
CDR3: CASSKDGGPRGYTF
V: TRBV19
size: .
J: TRBJ1-2
D: .

DNA: TGTGCCAGACCGGGACGCAGCTCCTACGAGCAGTACTTC
CDR3: CARPGRSSYEQYF
V: TRBV27
size: .
J: TRBJ2-7
D: .

DNA: TGTGCCAGCAGTCCTCGGGTTTCTAATGAAAAACTGTTTTTT
CDR3: CASSPRVSNEKLFF
V: TRBV27
size: .
J: TRBJ1-4
D: .

DNA: TGTGCCAGCAGTTACGCGACAGGGTACCACTATGGCTACACCTTC
CDR3: CASSYATGYHYGYTF
V: TRBV6-5
size: .
J: TRBJ1-2
D: TRBD1

DNA: TGTGCCAGCAGGCCGACCCTAGATACGCAGTATTTT
CDR3: CASRPTLDTQYF
V: TRBV2
size: .
J: TRBJ2-3
D: .

DNA: TGTGCCAGCAGTGAAATATCGGGGGCCAACGTCCTGACTTTC
CDR3: CASSEISGANVLTF
V: TRBV25-1
size: .
J: TRBJ2-6
D: .

DNA: TGTGCCATCAGTGAGACTAGCGGGAGGATCACAGATACGCAGTATTTT
CDR3: CAISETSGRITDTQYF
V: TRBV10-3
size: once
J: TRBJ2-3
D: TRBD2

DNA: TGTGCCAGCAGTGAGCTGCCGGGGGGCGGTGAGCAGTTCTTC
CDR3: CASSELPGGGEQFF
V: TRBV6-4
size: .
J: TRBJ2-1
D: .

DNA: TGCGCCAGCAGCCAAGACGGGGTCCGGCGGGTCACTGAAGCTTTCTTT
CDR3: CASSQDGVRRVTEAFF
V: TRBV4-1
size: .
J: TRBJ1-1
D: .

DNA: TGTGCCAGCAGTGATAGACAGGGTGGGGGGATGAACACTGAAGCTTTCTTT
CDR3: CASSDRQGGGMNTEAFF
V: TRBV2
size: .
J: TRBJ1-1
D: TRBD1

DNA: TGTGCCAGCAGTCGGTACAGGGGAACTAATGAAAAACTGTTTTTT
CDR3: CASSRYRGTNEKLFF
V: TRBV6-6
size: .
J: TRBJ1-4
D: TRBD1

DNA: TGTGCCAGCAGCTTAGTTGGTGGAACTAATGAAAAACTGTTTTTT
CDR3: CASSLVGGTNEKLFF
V: TRBV7-9
size: .
J: TRBJ1-4
D: .

DNA: TGTGCCAGCAGTTTAGGGGGCAACACTGAAGCTTTCTTT
CDR3: CASSLGGNTEAFF
V: TRBV28
size: .
J: TRBJ1-1
D: .

DNA: TGTGCCAGCAGTTCGGGACTATACACCGGGGAGCTGTTTTTT
CDR3: CASSSGLYTGELFF
V: TRBV6-4
size: .
J: TRBJ2-2
D: TRBD2

DNA: TGTGCCAGCAGCCCCGGGACAGGGGGGGAGACCCAGTACTTC
CDR3: CASSPGTGGETQYF
V: TRBV27
size: .
J: TRBJ2-5
D: TRBD1

DNA: TGTGCCAGCAGCCGGGACAGGGATATCCATACGCAGTATTTT
CDR3: CASSRDRDIHTQYF
V: TRBV6-1
size: .
J: TRBJ2-3
D: TRBD1

DNA: TGTGCCAGCTCACCACTTCCCAGGGAAGGGTATGGCTACACCTTC
CDR3: CASSPLPREGYGYTF
V: TRBV18
size: .
J: TRBJ1-2
D: .

DNA: TGTGCCAGCAGCCTGACGGCCGGGGAGCTGTTTTTT
CDR3: CASSLTAGELFF
V: TRBV6-5
size: .
J: TRBJ2-2
D: .

DNA: TGTGCCAGCAGCTTAGGCTCCGGGACAGGGGGCTACGAGCAGTACTTC
CDR3: CASSLGSGTGGYEQYF
V: TRBV11-2
size: .
J: TRBJ2-7
D: TRBD1

DNA: TGTGCCAGCAGCGTGGCCCGAAGCGGGGGGCCAGATACGCAGTATTTT
CDR3: CASSVARSGGPDTQYF
V: TRBV9
size: .
J: TRBJ2-3
D: TRBD2